The clone carrying this T cell receptor (beta chain) was found once. Vbeta (60) and Jbeta (13) primers were used in the PCR. Generated by immunoSEQ multiplex PCR, the TCRdb table keeps only in-frame clones and is missing some. The sample holds about 140,000 clones, about four fifths seen once. CDR3 length equals 14 residues. Germline loops: CDR1 SEHNR, CDR2 FQNEAQ (reference sequence). Unmatched junction bases numbered 7, after V lost 10 bases and J lost 3 bases. Among the donors, all were healthy bone marrow donors. This specimen belongs to a study of cytomegalovirus exposure and HLA in healthy donors.

J is TRBJ2-1 and V is TRBV7-9, with 9 bases fitting TRBD2. Sample: PBMCs. The sequence was obtained from a man aged 35 to 55 in good health and CMV-seropositive. Here the CDR3 reads CAILSGRNYNEQFF. The CDR3 DNA follows: TGTGCCATCCTTAGCGGGAGAAACTACAATGAGCAGTTCTTC.